These T cell receptor beta chains were read from a single sample in a study of blood T cell repertoires in COVID-19. TCRdb keeps only in-frame clones here, not all; method: immunoSEQ multiplex PCR. The table shows fewer than 200,000 clones, with approximately 82% occurring only once. Sample: PBMCs or T cells enriched from blood (not recorded which). The receptors were sampled from a woman aged 50 to 60 who had recovered from COVID-19. Both conserved end residues are part of each CDR3. The D gene is left open where the match is weak. Not every row has a clone size; where given, it reads once, few, many or a size class.

j_gene | v_gene | d_gene | abundance | CDR3nt | CDR3aa
TRBJ1-5 | TRBV18 | - | - | TGTGCCAGCTCGCTAACCGGGACTGGGGCTAATCAGCCCCAGCATTTT | CASSLTGTGANQPQHF
TRBJ1-6 | TRBV5-1 | - | - | TGCGCCAGCAGCTTGGAGGGGATGTGGGATTCACCCCTCCACTTT | CASSLEGMWDSPLHF
TRBJ1-1 | TRBV28 | - | - | TGTGCCAGCGAGAGCCGGTACACTGAAGCTTTCTTT | CASESRYTEAFF
TRBJ1-2 | TRBV28 | - | - | TGTGCCAGCAGTTCCGACTATGGCTACACCTTC | CASSSDYGYTF
TRBJ1-1 | TRBV2 | TRBD1 | - | TGTGCCAGCACGCAGGGGGCGCCCACTGAAGCTTTCTTT | CASTQGAPTEAFF
TRBJ2-6 | TRBV6-4 | TRBD2 | - | TGTGCCAGCAGTGACAGCGGGGGCTCTGGGGCCAACGTCCTGACTTTC | CASSDSGGSGANVLTF
TRBJ2-2 | TRBV30 | TRBD1 | - | TGTGCCTGGTCCCGACGGGACAGAGACACCGGGGAGCTGTTTTTT | CAWSRRDRDTGELFF
TRBJ2-1 | TRBV5-1 | - | once | TGCGCCAGCCACCAGGGCGGTTACAATGAGCAGTTCTTC | CASHQGGYNEQFF
TRBJ2-5 | TRBV30 | - | - | TGTGCCTGGAGTTGGGGGGGCAGAGAGACCCAGTACTTC | CAWSWGGRETQYF
TRBJ1-2 | TRBV6-5 | - | - | TGTGCCAGCAGGGGTGACATCGATGGCTACACCTTC | CASRGDIDGYTF
TRBJ1-2 | TRBV27 | TRBD1 | - | TGTGCCAGCAGTTCAACAGGGGGGAATCAACCCGGCTACACCTTC | CASSSTGGNQPGYTF
TRBJ1-1 | TRBV6-5 | - | once | TGTGCCAGCAGTTACGGGCAGGGGAACACTGAAGCTTTCTTT | CASSYGQGNTEAFF
TRBJ2-1 | TRBV13 | TRBD2 | once | TGTGCCAGCAGCTCGACTAGCGGCACTCAAGAGCAGTTCTTC | CASSSTSGTQEQFF
TRBJ2-5 | TRBV29-1 | - | few | TGCAGCGTCTTCCGCCCAGCGGAAGAGACCCAGTACTTC | CSVFRPAEETQYF